These 15 T cell receptor beta chains were all obtained from the same sample, sequenced in a study of blood T cells in healthy people across ages. A second PCR, run for roughly 7 to 12 cycles, used a sample-barcoded 5' primer plus a J-beta primer mix. TCRdb redid the calling of the 5' RACE reads with MiXCR, one entry per CDR3 protein. The sample holds over 1,300,000 distinct CDR3 sequences, almost 60% seen once. The specimen sequenced was blood. Source of these receptors: a man aged 18 to 30 in good health.

The chain recombines TRBV27 with TRBJ1-5, with 8 bases fitting TRBD1. With V trimmed by 3 bases and J by 7 bases, 5 bases remained unmatched. Germline V CDR1 and CDR2: MNHEY, SMNVEV (reference sequence). CDR3 size: 14 residues. The CDR3 DNA reads TGTGCCAGCAGTTTGACAGGGGTACTACAGCCCCAGCATTTT. Translation gives CASSLTGVLQPQHF.

The V and J genes are TRBV29-1 and TRBJ2-3, with 8 bases aligning to TRBD2. Germline values: CDR1 SQVTM, CDR2 ANQGSEA. After removal of 3 bases from V and 2 bases from J, the junction contained 13 bases not matched to a gene. The CDR3 is 17 residues long. In DNA, the CDR3 is TGCAGCGTTGAGGGGGGAGCGGCGGGAGGATCCACAGATACGCAGTATTTT. Translating it yields CSVEGGAAGGSTDTQYF.

The chain carries TRBV20-1 and TRBJ2-6, with 9 bases identical to TRBD1. CDR1 is DFQATT and CDR2 is SNEGSKA in the germline V gene (reference sequence). Losses at the gene ends were 2 bases for V and 0 bases for J; bases not matched to a gene: 5. This CDR3 comprises 17 residues. In nucleotides, the CDR3 is TGCAGTGCTAGACTCCGGGACAGGGACTCTGGGGCCAACGTCCTGACTTTC. Protein: CSARLRDRDSGANVLTF.

V and J are TRBV6-2 or TRBV6-3 and TRBJ2-1; tentatively, D is TRBD2 (6 bases). The CDR3 totals 17 residues. Germline CDR1 and CDR2: MNHEY and SVGEGT. The V end was cut by 5 bases, the J end by 2 bases, with 19 bases between. This chain's CDR3 is CASSLSVGGNAYNEQFF. In nucleotides, the CDR3 is TGTGCCAGCAGTCTGTCGGTGGGAGGTAACGCCTACAATGAGCAGTTCTTC.

The gene calls are TRBV29-1 and TRBJ2-5; D is perhaps TRBD2 (5 bases). CDR3 length equals 13 residues. V lost 4 bases and J lost 1, with 10 bases in between. The germline CDR1 and CDR2 sequences are SQVTM and ANQGSEA. The CDR3 region has the DNA TGCAGCGTTGGCTCCGGGGTCCAAGAGACCCAGTACTTC. Encoded protein: CSVGSGVQETQYF.

The chain employs TRBV4-1 and TRBJ2-1; D is unclear. The CDR3 runs 20 residues. Germline CDR1 MGHRA, CDR2 YSYEKL. V lost 1 base and J lost 7, with 29 bases in between. The CDR3 region is CASSQGWKGRRLEGRNEQFF. In DNA, the CDR3 is TGCGCCAGCAGCCAAGGTTGGAAAGGCAGGCGGCTCGAAGGTAGAAATGAGCAGTTCTTC.

The chain has TRBV25-1 and TRBJ1-2, with D maybe TRBD1 (6 bases). The germline gives CDR1 MGHDK, CDR2 SYGVNS. V was cut by 2 bases and J by 3 bases, with 19 bases left in between. The CDR3 has 17 residues. The CDR3 reads CASSETSNRAAYYGYTF. CDR3 sequence (DNA): TGTGCCAGCAGTGAAACTTCCAACAGGGCGGCTTACTATGGCTACACCTTC.

This clonotype was counted between two and nine times. The chain employs TRBV5-6 and TRBJ2-1; 9 nucleotides line up with TRBD1. The germline CDR1 and CDR2 sequences are SGHDT and YYEEEE. Germline trimming cut 4 bases from V and 3 bases from J; bases unmatched to any gene: 5. The CDR3 consists of 15 residues. The CDR3 nucleotides are TGTGCCAGCAGCGGGGACAGGGCTATCTACAATGAGCAGTTCTTC. Amino acid sequence: CASSGDRAIYNEQFF.

The V gene is TRBV4-3, the J gene TRBJ1-6; D is uncertain. Trimming shortened V by 0 bases and J by 10 bases, and 16 bases separated the two germline ends. Germline CDR1 LGHNA, CDR2 YSLEER. This CDR3 region has 16 residues. The CDR3 is CASSQDARGVGSPLHF. The CDR3 DNA sequence: TGCGCCAGCAGCCAAGATGCCCGAGGAGTTGGATCACCCCTCCACTTT.

CDR3 in DNA: TGTGCCAGCAGCCCAGCCGGCAGGAACTACGAGCAGTACTTC. Translating it yields CASSPAGRNYEQYF. This rearrangement joins TRBV7-2 to TRBJ2-7; D remains unclear. Germline lookup yields CDR1 SGHTA and CDR2 FQGNSA. With 5 bases removed from V and 3 bases from J, the gap between germline ends came to 14 bases. CDR3 length equals 14 residues.

Details on this clonotype: At one end the junction does not follow the germline gene, possibly because of a read error. This chain links TRBV7-9 with TRBJ1-2; D not resolved. Germline V gene data show CDR1 as SEHNR and CDR2 as FQNEAQ (reference sequence). There are 16 residues in the CDR3. CDR3 amino acids: CANSLVVSGSAYGYTF. The DNA of the CDR3 is TGTGCCAACAGCTTAGTGGTTTCCGGCTCGGCCTATGGCTACACCTTC. The full variable domain, in which reference TRBV7-9 and TRBJ1-2 provide the parts outside the CDR3, is DTGVSQNPRHKITKRGQNVTFRCDPISEHNRLYWYRQTLGQGPEFLTYFQNEAQLEKSRLLSDRFSAERPKGSFSTLEIQRTEQGDSAMYLCANSLVVSGSAYGYTFGSGTRLTVV.

The J gene is TRBJ2-7, the V gene TRBV4-3; D is ambiguous. The germline V gene encodes CDR1 LGHNA and CDR2 YSLEER. The CDR3 covers 14 residues. Trimming took off 0 bases at V and 4 bases at J, with 10 bases between the two ends. The CDR3 spells CASSQELDYYEQYF. CDR3 nucleotides: TGCGCCAGCAGCCAAGAATTGGATTATTACGAGCAGTACTTC.

This chain connects TRBV6-4 to TRBJ1-2; 11 nucleotides line up with TRBD1. Germline V lookup: CDR1 MRHNA, CDR2 SNTAGT. The CDR3 is 14 residues long. V was clipped by 6 bases and J by 7 bases; unmatched bases: 7. The CDR3 loop reads CASRPGQGAVGYTF. The CDR3 DNA sequence: TGTGCCAGCAGACCCGGACAGGGGGCGGTTGGCTACACCTTC.

The chain joins TRBV20-1 to TRBJ1-2; D gene unclear. The V gene lost 6 bases and the J gene lost 6 bases, with 14 bases spanning the gap. This CDR3 contains 12 residues. Looked up from germline, CDR1 is DFQATT and CDR2 is SNEGSKA (reference sequence). In DNA form, the CDR3 reads TGCAGTGCCCCCTCATGGGGAAATGGCTACACCTTC. This sequence encodes CSAPSWGNGYTF.

With regard to this clonotype: One end of the junction fails to match germline, which may point to a read error. The V and J genes are TRBV27 and TRBJ1-4, with D tentatively TRBD1 (6 bases). The CDR3 is 18 residues long. Germline CDR1 MNHEY, CDR2 SMNVEV (reference sequence). CDR3 coding DNA: TGTGCCAACAGTTTGGAACAGGGACATCCGGTTACTAATGAAAAACTGTTTTTT. Amino acid sequence: CANSLEQGHPVTNEKLFF.